The rows below give T cell receptor beta chains drawn from one sample of a study of blood T cell repertoires in COVID-19. Generated by immunoSEQ multiplex PCR, the TCRdb table keeps only in-frame clones and is missing some. The sample consists of 150,000 to 200,000 clones, 87% of them appearing once. The sample consisted of peripheral blood. The source of these receptors is an older woman who had recovered from COVID-19. The CDR3 runs from the conserved cysteine through the conserved F or W. The D gene is left open where the match is weak. A row's size may be missing; if present it is once, few, many or a size class.

clone_size	d_call	v_call	j_call	cdr3_nt	cdr3_aa
NA	TRBD1	TRBV23-1	TRBJ1-2	TGCGCCAGCAGTCCCGGACAGGAATGTTATGGCTACACCTTC	CASSPGQECYGYTF
NA	TRBD1	TRBV11-1	TRBJ1-1	TGTGCCAGCAGCGGCCAGGGGGTGAGAGCTTTCTTT	CASSGQGVRAFF
many	NA	TRBV7-9	TRBJ1-1	TGTGCCAGCAGCTCAGAAGGGGGAACTGAAGCTTTCTTT	CASSSEGGTEAFF
NA	TRBD2	TRBV3-1/TRBV3-2	TRBJ2-7	TGTGCCAGCAGCCAAGAGAGGGCAGCGGGGGGCTCCTACGAGCAGTACTTC	CASSQERAAGGSYEQYF
NA	NA	TRBV19	TRBJ1-1	TGTGCCAGTAGTATTTGGGCAGGAGGCACTGAAGCTTTCTTT	CASSIWAGGTEAFF
NA	NA	TRBV11-2	TRBJ2-7	TGTGCCAGCAGTCTCCCGGGACACGGAAAGGGCGAGCAGTACTTC	CASSLPGHGKGEQYF
NA	NA	TRBV19	TRBJ2-7	TGTGCCAGTAGTAGGACAGAGTCCTACGAGCAGTACTTC	CASSRTESYEQYF
NA	TRBD1	TRBV5-1	TRBJ2-7	TGCGCCAGCAGCTTCACAGGGGCGCACGAGCAGTACTTC	CASSFTGAHEQYF
once	NA	TRBV7-8	TRBJ2-7	TGTGCCAGCAGCTTAACAGCAGGTTACGCCTACGAGCAGTACTTC	CASSLTAGYAYEQYF
NA	NA	TRBV2	TRBJ2-5	TGTGCCAGCAAGGGGGAAGAGACCCAGTACTTC	CASKGEETQYF
NA	TRBD1	TRBV19	TRBJ1-2	TGTGCCAGTAGCAGGTTGACGGAGGGGGCTGGCTACACCTTC	CASSRLTEGAGYTF
NA	TRBD1	TRBV6-1	TRBJ1-1	TGTGCCAGCAGTGCCCAGGGGACAGGGGGCTTGAACACTGAAGCTTTCTTT	CASSAQGTGGLNTEAFF
NA	NA	TRBV9	TRBJ1-2	TGTGCCAGCAGCGTGTACAATACGGGTGGCTACACCTTC	CASSVYNTGGYTF
NA	TRBD1	TRBV28	TRBJ1-6	TGTGCCAGCAGTCCGGGGGACAGGAAAAATTCACCCCTCCACTTT	CASSPGDRKNSPLHF
NA	NA	TRBV27	TRBJ1-6	TGTGCCAGCAGTTGGGGGCGGAATTCACCCCTCCACTTT	CASSWGRNSPLHF
NA	TRBD1	TRBV30	TRBJ2-7	TGTGCCTTGGACAGGGGAATAGGCGAGCAGTACTTC	CALDRGIGEQYF
once	NA	TRBV6-1	TRBJ2-2	TGTGCCAGCAGTGAGCTGGCAGGGGTATTGGGCGGGGAGCTGTTTTTT	CASSELAGVLGGELFF
NA	TRBD1	TRBV28	TRBJ2-7	TGTGCCAGCAACCCAGGACAGGGAGACTACGAGCAGTACTTC	CASNPGQGDYEQYF
NA	NA	TRBV4-1	TRBJ2-2	TGCGCCAGCAGCCAGGGCGGGGGCCGGGGCGGGGAGCTGTTTTTT	CASSQGGGRGGELFF
NA	NA	TRBV28	TRBJ2-2	TGTGCCAGCGCCCCCAGCACCGGGGAGCTGTTTTTT	CASAPSTGELFF
NA	NA	TRBV5-1	TRBJ1-3	TGCGCCAGCAGCTTGTCCACTACAGGGTCTGGAAACACCATATATTTT	CASSLSTTGSGNTIYF
NA	NA	TRBV24-1	TRBJ2-2	TGTGCCACCAGTGATTTGATGGCAGGGATCACCGGGGAGCTGTTTTTT	CATSDLMAGITGELFF
NA	TRBD1	TRBV5-8	TRBJ1-5	TGTGCCAGCAGTTCGGGACAGGGTGGGTTTCAGCCCCAGCATTTT	CASSSGQGGFQPQHF
NA	TRBD1	TRBV28	TRBJ1-6	TGTGCCAGCAGTCTCAATACAGGGGGAACATATAATTCACCCCTCCACTTT	CASSLNTGGTYNSPLHF
NA	TRBD1	TRBV7-2	TRBJ2-5	TGTGCCAGCAGCTTCCGGACAGGGGCGACCCAAGAGACCCAGTACTTC	CASSFRTGATQETQYF
NA	TRBD1	TRBV5-5	TRBJ2-1	TGTGCCAGCAGCTTGGTGTGGGACAGACCCTCCTACAATGAGCAGTTCTTC	CASSLVWDRPSYNEQFF
few	TRBD1	TRBV9	TRBJ2-7	TGTGCCAGCAGCGCCGGGACAGGGCGGTACGAGCAGTACTTC	CASSAGTGRYEQYF
few	TRBD1	TRBV7-9	TRBJ1-1	TGTGCCAGCAGCATTTACAGGGGATCTGAAGCTTTCTTT	CASSIYRGSEAFF
NA	TRBD2	TRBV9	TRBJ2-5	TGTGCCAGCAGCGTGGGAGGGCTAGCGGGGGGGCAAGAGACCCAGTACTTC	CASSVGGLAGGQETQYF
NA	NA	TRBV19	TRBJ2-1	TGTGCCAGTAGTATAGATCCCCGGGACGGACTATTTTCCTACAATGAGCAGTTCTTC	CASSIDPRDGLFSYNEQFF
NA	NA	TRBV19	TRBJ2-1	TGTGCCAGTAGTGACTACAGGGGGGGTTACAATGAGCAGTTCTTC	CASSDYRGGYNEQFF
NA	TRBD2	TRBV2	TRBJ2-3	TGTGCCAGCAACCCGGGGGGGACAGATACGCAGTATTTT	CASNPGGTDTQYF
few	TRBD1	TRBV6-6	TRBJ1-4	TGTGCCAGCAGTACCCAGGGGGCAGTTAATGAAAAACTGTTTTTT	CASSTQGAVNEKLFF
NA	NA	TRBV18	TRBJ1-2	TGTGCCAGCTCACCCCTCCTGTCCTTCGATGGCTACACCTTC	CASSPLLSFDGYTF
NA	TRBD2	TRBV7-3	TRBJ2-7	TGTGCCAGCAGCCCAGGGACTAGCGGGGGGACCGCCTACGAGCAGTACTTC	CASSPGTSGGTAYEQYF
NA	NA	TRBV7-7	TRBJ2-2	TGTGCCAGCAGCCCGCAGGGAGGAAGCGGGGAGCTGTTTTTT	CASSPQGGSGELFF